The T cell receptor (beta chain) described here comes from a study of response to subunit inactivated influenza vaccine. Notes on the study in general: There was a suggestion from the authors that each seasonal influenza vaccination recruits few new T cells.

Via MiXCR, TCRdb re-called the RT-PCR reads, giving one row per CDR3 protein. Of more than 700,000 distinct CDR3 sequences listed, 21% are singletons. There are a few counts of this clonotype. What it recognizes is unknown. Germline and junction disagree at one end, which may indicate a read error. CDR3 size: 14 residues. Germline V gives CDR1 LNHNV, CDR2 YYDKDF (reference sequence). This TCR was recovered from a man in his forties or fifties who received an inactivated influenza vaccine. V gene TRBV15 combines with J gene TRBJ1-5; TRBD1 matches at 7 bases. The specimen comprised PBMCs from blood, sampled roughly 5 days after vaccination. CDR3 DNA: TGTGCCACCAGCGGAGACAGGGGCAATCAGCCCCAGCATTTT. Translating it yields CATSGDRGNQPQHF.